A selection of T cell receptor beta chains follows, all from one sample in a study of T cell changes during pregnancy in multiple sclerosis. The table came from immunoSEQ multiplex PCR; TCRdb's copy has only in-frame clones and leaves some out. The sample includes about 59,000 clones, approximately 87% seen only once; the top ten take approximately 5.3%. The sequencing input was peripheral blood from another person, used as feeder cells. The receptors come from a human donor whose cells served as feeder cells for cultures in a pregnancy study. The CDR3 runs from the conserved cysteine through the conserved F or W. Each record gives: V gene, clone size, J gene, D gene, CDR3 DNA, CDR3 protein. A D gene is named only where the DNA matches it firmly. Rows may omit the clone size; those that give it use once, few, many or a size class.

TRBV5-1	NA	TRBJ1-2	NA	TGCGCCAGCAGTATCTCCCCGACAGCCTATGGCTACACCTTC	CASSISPTAYGYTF
TRBV7-9	NA	TRBJ2-2	NA	TGTGCCAGCAGCTCTGATTACACCGGGGAGCTGTTTTTT	CASSSDYTGELFF
TRBV9	NA	TRBJ2-4	NA	TGTGCCAGCAGCCCGGGCAAAAACATTCAGTACTTC	CASSPGKNIQYF
TRBV11-3	NA	TRBJ2-2	NA	TGTGCCAGCAGCTTAGATAGCCCGAACACCGGGGAGCTGTTTTTT	CASSLDSPNTGELFF
TRBV5-1	NA	TRBJ2-1	TRBD1	TGCGCCAGCAGCTTCGGGGACAGGGTTAAAACTGAGCAGTTCTTC	CASSFGDRVKTEQFF
TRBV11-1	NA	TRBJ2-1	TRBD2	TGTGCCAGCAGCTTAGATAGACTAGCGTCCAATGAGCAGTTCTTC	CASSLDRLASNEQFF
TRBV27	few	TRBJ1-4	NA	TGTGCCAGCAGTTCCTCTCATTTTGCAACTAATGAAAAACTGTTTTTT	CASSSSHFATNEKLFF
TRBV5-1	NA	TRBJ2-7	TRBD1	TGCGCCAGCAGCTATGGGACAGGGGGCGACTACGAGCAGTACTTC	CASSYGTGGDYEQYF
TRBV29-1	NA	TRBJ2-5	NA	TGCAGCGTTGCTAGCGTAAGCCAAGAGACCCAGTACTTC	CSVASVSQETQYF
TRBV5-4	NA	TRBJ2-7	NA	TGTGCCAGCAGCCAAGCGGAGCCGGCCTACGAGCAGTACTTC	CASSQAEPAYEQYF
TRBV30	once	TRBJ2-7	NA	TGTGCCTGGAGCTGGGGTGACGAGCAGTACTTC	CAWSWGDEQYF
TRBV6-1	once	TRBJ1-6	TRBD1	TGTGCCAGCACCAGGGACAGGGGAAACTCACCCCTCCACTTT	CASTRDRGNSPLHF
TRBV5-1	NA	TRBJ2-3	TRBD2	TGCGCCAGCAGCTTGGGGGTCAGACTAGCAGCTGATACGCAGTATTTT	CASSLGVRLAADTQYF
TRBV5-1	NA	TRBJ2-1	TRBD2	TGCGCCAGCAGCTTGGTAGCGGGGAACAATGAGCAGTTCTTC	CASSLVAGNNEQFF
TRBV7-6	few	TRBJ1-5	NA	TGTGCCAGCAGCTTAGGAGGGTATAGCAATCAGCCCCAGCATTTT	CASSLGGYSNQPQHF
TRBV28	NA	TRBJ1-1	NA	TGTGCCAGCAGTTTATTGGGGGTGTCCCGCATGAACACTGAAGCTTTCTTT	CASSLLGVSRMNTEAFF
TRBV4-2	NA	TRBJ2-6	NA	TGTGCCAGCAGCCAAGCAGGGATGGACGGGGCCAACGTCCTGACTTTC	CASSQAGMDGANVLTF
TRBV15	once	TRBJ1-1	NA	TGTGCCACCAGCAGAGATCAGGGGACTGAAGCTTTCTTT	CATSRDQGTEAFF
TRBV5-1	NA	TRBJ2-2	TRBD1	TGCGCCAGCAGCTTGGGACAGGGAGTTAACACCGGGGAGCTGTTTTTT	CASSLGQGVNTGELFF
TRBV5-5	NA	TRBJ2-2	NA	TGTGCCAGCAACTCAGAGGCGGGCGCCGCCGGGGAGCTGTTTTTT	CASNSEAGAAGELFF
TRBV6-1	once	TRBJ1-1	NA	TGTGCCAGCAGTGAATTGAGTACGGGGACGAGAGAAGCTTTCTTT	CASSELSTGTREAFF
TRBV19	once	TRBJ2-5	NA	TGTGCCAGTAGAGATCCGTCCAGGGGTTCGGAGACCCAGTACTTC	CASRDPSRGSETQYF
TRBV5-4	NA	TRBJ1-4	TRBD1	TGTGCCAGCAGCTTGGGACAGGGGGCGACTAATGAAAAACTGTTTTTT	CASSLGQGATNEKLFF
TRBV9	NA	TRBJ2-7	NA	TGTGCCAGCAGCGTAGAACTAGTTGCCCACGAGCAGTACTTC	CASSVELVAHEQYF
TRBV18	NA	TRBJ1-4	TRBD1	TGTGCCAGCTCGACAGGGGTAGATGAAAAACTGTTTTTT	CASSTGVDEKLFF
TRBV5-1	NA	TRBJ1-1	TRBD1	TGCGCCAGCAGCTTGACCGGACAGGACACTGAAGCTTTCTTT	CASSLTGQDTEAFF
TRBV7-8	few	TRBJ2-7	NA	TGTGCCAGCAGCATTAGTATTTCCTACGAGCAGTACTTC	CASSISISYEQYF
TRBV19	NA	TRBJ2-5	TRBD1	TGTGCCAGTAGTATAGGGGACAGGTACCAAGAGACCCAGTACTTC	CASSIGDRYQETQYF
TRBV6-6	NA	TRBJ1-2	TRBD1	TGTGCCAGCAGCCCCCTTCGGGGACAGGGTCCGAATGGCTACACCTTC	CASSPLRGQGPNGYTF
TRBV9	once	TRBJ2-1	TRBD2	TGTGCCAGCAGCGTCGGGACTAGCGGGGGAGGCAGTATGTTCTTC	CASSVGTSGGGSMFF
TRBV5-1	NA	TRBJ2-7	TRBD2	TGCGCCAGCAGCTTGGGGTTGGGAGCGGGAGGATACGAGCAGTACTTC	CASSLGLGAGGYEQYF
TRBV4-3	NA	TRBJ2-7	NA	TGCGCCAGCAGCCAGGACGATCGCGGTGCATACGAGCAGTACTTC	CASSQDDRGAYEQYF
TRBV7-2	once	TRBJ2-5	NA	TGTGCCAGCAGCTTGTTAAGGGGCTTCCAAGAGACCCAGTACTTC	CASSLLRGFQETQYF
TRBV7-2	NA	TRBJ2-5	NA	TGTGCCAGCAGCCGACAGGTACAAGAGACCCAGTACTTC	CASSRQVQETQYF
TRBV28	NA	TRBJ2-1	NA	TGTGCCAGCAGTCCCCGACTCGATTACAATGAGCAGTTCTTC	CASSPRLDYNEQFF
TRBV12-5	NA	TRBJ2-3	TRBD2	TGTGCTAGTGGTCCAGCGGGAGTGGGGACAGATACGCAGTATTTT	CASGPAGVGTDTQYF
TRBV5-4	NA	TRBJ1-5	NA	TGTGCCAGCAGCTTGCAGGGAGGCAATCAGCCCCAGCATTTT	CASSLQGGNQPQHF
TRBV29-1	NA	TRBJ1-2	NA	TGCAGCGTTTCCCGGGACACTTCTAACTATGGCTACACCTTC	CSVSRDTSNYGYTF
TRBV27	NA	TRBJ2-7	TRBD2	TGTGCCAGCAGTTTATATTCGGGAGGGCCCTCGAACGAGCAGTACTTC	CASSLYSGGPSNEQYF
TRBV20-1	NA	TRBJ2-2	NA	TGCAGTGCTACCCTACTCGGGGAGCTGTTTTTT	CSATLLGELFF
TRBV7-7	few	TRBJ1-5	NA	TGTGCTAGCAGCGAAGGTGCGAATCAGCCCCAGCATTTT	CASSEGANQPQHF
TRBV2	NA	TRBJ1-5	TRBD1	TGTGCCAGCAGTATTGGACAGGAAAGCAATCAGCCCCAGCATTTT	CASSIGQESNQPQHF
TRBV5-4	NA	TRBJ1-1	NA	TGTGCCAGCACCCTCCCCGGGGAAGGGACTGAAGCTTTCTTT	CASTLPGEGTEAFF
TRBV2	few	TRBJ2-7	TRBD2	TGTGCCAGCAGTGGGACTAGCGCCTACGAGCAGTACTTC	CASSGTSAYEQYF
TRBV28	NA	TRBJ2-3	NA	TGTGCCAGCAGAGCGGAAACAGATACGCAGTATTTT	CASRAETDTQYF
TRBV9	NA	TRBJ2-7	TRBD2	TGTGCCAGCAGCGTTGGGGGAGGACTAGCGGATTCCTACGAGCAGTACTTC	CASSVGGGLADSYEQYF
TRBV5-4	NA	TRBJ2-1	TRBD2	TGTGCCAGCAGCGCAGGACTAGCGGCACACTACAATGAGCAGTTCTTC	CASSAGLAAHYNEQFF
TRBV29-1	NA	TRBJ2-1	NA	TGCAGCGGAAACCACGAGGGCGGAGAGCAGTTCTTC	CSGNHEGGEQFF
TRBV27	NA	TRBJ2-7	TRBD2	TGTGCCAGCAGTTTAAGAACTAGCGGGAGATACGAGCAGTACTTC	CASSLRTSGRYEQYF
TRBV18	NA	TRBJ1-1	NA	TGTGCCAGCTCGAGTCTTCAGAACACTGAAGCTTTCTTT	CASSSLQNTEAFF
TRBV2	NA	TRBJ2-4	NA	TGTGCCAGCAGTTCTGACGGTCTAGCCAAAAACATTCAGTACTTC	CASSSDGLAKNIQYF
TRBV5-8	NA	TRBJ1-5	NA	TGTGCCAGCACCGAAAGGGAATGGTATAGCAATCAGCCCCAGCATTTT	CASTEREWYSNQPQHF
TRBV11-1	NA	TRBJ2-5	NA	TGTGCCAGCAGCTCGGGTGGGACGGGAGAGACCCAGTACTTC	CASSSGGTGETQYF
TRBV5-5	once	TRBJ2-7	TRBD1	TGTGCCAGCAGCTTGGCTAGAAAAGGGACAGGGTTACGCGAGCAGTACTTC	CASSLARKGTGLREQYF
TRBV7-9	NA	TRBJ2-5	TRBD2	TGTGCCAGCAGCTTAAAGCGGGCTAGCGGGAGGGAGACCCAGTACTTC	CASSLKRASGRETQYF
TRBV5-4	NA	TRBJ2-5	NA	TGTGCCAGCAGCCTCGGAATGGGGGAGGAAGGGACCCAGTACTTC	CASSLGMGEEGTQYF
TRBV7-2	NA	TRBJ2-1	NA	TGTGCCAGCAGGGAAACCGGGACCTCCTACAATGAGCAGTTCTTC	CASRETGTSYNEQFF
TRBV28	NA	TRBJ2-3	NA	TGTGCCAGCAGTTTCCCTCCTAGGGCAGGTCGAGGGGCAGATACGCAGTATTTT	CASSFPPRAGRGADTQYF
TRBV6-4	NA	TRBJ2-3	TRBD2	TGTGCCAGCAGTGACGGGACTAGCGGGGGGGCAGATACGCAGTATTTT	CASSDGTSGGADTQYF
TRBV28	NA	TRBJ2-1	NA	TGTGCCAGCAGCCCGGACTACAATGAGCAGTTCTTC	CASSPDYNEQFF